The 26 T cell receptor beta chains in this list originate from one sample, sequenced in a study of T cell responses to AZD1222 COVID-19 vaccine. The table came from immunoSEQ multiplex PCR; TCRdb's copy has only in-frame clones and leaves some out. This table holds tens of thousands of clones, 92% found once. Sequences were derived from peripheral blood, sampled 28 days after the second AZD1222 dose. Receptor source: an adult who received the AZD1222 COVID-19 vaccine.

V and J are TRBV30 and TRBJ2-1, with 12 positions matching TRBD2. After removal of 4 bases from V and 4 bases from J, the junction contained 2 bases not matched to a gene. Germline CDR1 is GTSNPN and CDR2 is SVGIG (reference sequence). CDR3 length: 14 amino acids. The CDR3, as DNA: TGTGCCTGGACCGGGACTAGCGGGTACAATGAGCAGTTCTTC. Translated, it gives CAWTGTSGYNEQFF.

The V call is TRBV5-1, the J call TRBJ2-7; no clear D gene. Germline CDR1 SGHRS, CDR2 YFSETQ. V lost 2 bases to trimming and J lost 2 bases, with 11 bases between them. The CDR3 contains 14 residues. CDR3 loop: CASSLTLGTYEQYF. CDR3 bases: TGCGCCAGCAGCTTAACTCTTGGGACCTACGAGCAGTACTTC.

The rearrangement uses TRBV5-6 and TRBJ2-7; D call uncertain. The CDR3 totals 15 residues. Trimming cost V 0 bases and J 0 bases, with 10 bases left between them. The germline V gene has CDR1 SGHDT and CDR2 YYEEEE. Here the CDR3 reads CASSLGPGSSYEQYF. The CDR3 DNA follows: TGTGCCAGCAGCTTGGGACCCGGAAGCTCCTACGAGCAGTACTTC.

Written as DNA, the CDR3 is TGTGCCAGTAGTCCACACCAGCAGGTCGGCAATCAGCCCCAGCATTTT. Encoded protein: CASSPHQQVGNQPQHF. V and J are TRBV19 and TRBJ1-5; D ambiguous. CDR1 LNHDA and CDR2 SQIVND come from the germline V gene (reference sequence). This CDR3 region has 16 residues. V lost 5 bases, J lost 2 bases, and 16 bases lay in between.

J is TRBJ1-1 and V is TRBV28; possible D gene TRBD1, 5 bases. The CDR3 runs to 13 residues. Trimming removed 8 bases at V and 4 bases at J, with 14 bases between. Germline V gene lookup returns CDR1 MDHEN and CDR2 SYDVKM. CDR3 region: CASQAGAATEAFF. CDR3 DNA: TGTGCCAGCCAAGCCGGGGCGGCCACTGAAGCTTTCTTT.

The chain couples TRBV19 to TRBJ2-3; 12 bases map to TRBD2. J lost 2 bases, V lost 9 bases, and 9 bases had no gene match. The CDR3 has 16 amino acids. Germline V gives CDR1 LNHDA, CDR2 SQIVND (reference sequence). The CDR3 coding sequence is TGTGCCAGCGGAAACCTAGCGGGAGGGCCCACAGATACGCAGTATTTT. Protein: CASGNLAGGPTDTQYF.

The V call is TRBV11-2, the J call TRBJ2-1; 15 bases line up with TRBD2. The CDR3 has 18 residues. Germline assignment: CDR1 SGHAT and CDR2 FQNNGV. The V gene end was trimmed by 5 bases and the J gene end by 0 bases; junction bases not matched to a gene: 5. CDR3 amino acids: CASSPGLAGGSSYNEQFF. The CDR3 coding sequence is TGTGCCAGCAGCCCGGGACTAGCGGGAGGTAGCTCCTACAATGAGCAGTTCTTC.

The rearrangement uses TRBV19 and TRBJ2-3; the D gene is possibly TRBD1 (5 bases). Trimming pared 4 bases from V and 2 bases from J, leaving 13 bases between. CDR1 LNHDA and CDR2 SQIVND come from the germline V gene (reference sequence). The CDR3 has 15 residues. CDR3 region: CASSNPRVTTDTQYF. Here the CDR3 DNA reads TGTGCCAGTAGTAACCCCAGGGTAACCACAGATACGCAGTATTTT. The full variable domain, in which reference TRBV19 and TRBJ2-3 provide the parts outside the CDR3, is DGGITQSPKYLFRKEGQNVTLSCEQNLNHDAMYWYRQDPGQGLRLIYYSQIVNDFQKGDIAEGYSVSREKKESFPLTVTSAQKNPTAFYLCASSNPRVTTDTQYFGPGTRLTVL.

This clone was seen a few times. The chain recombines TRBV7-9 with TRBJ2-7, with TRBD1 identical over 8 bases. This CDR3 is 15 amino acids long. V lost 5 bases, J lost 7 bases, and 13 bases stayed unmatched. Germline V lookup: CDR1 SEHNR, CDR2 FQNEAQ (reference sequence). The CDR3 DNA is TGTGCCAGCAGCCAACTTTACAGGGGGAGACCGGAGCAGTACTTC. As protein: CASSQLYRGRPEQYF.

The chain links TRBV7-2 to TRBJ2-5; possibly TRBD2 for D (6 bases). The CDR3 consists of 13 residues. CDR1 is SGHTA, CDR2 FQGNSA, per germline. The V gene lost 4 bases and the J gene lost 4 bases, with 10 bases spanning the gap. CDR3 loop: CASSSAGPETQYF. The CDR3 DNA sequence: TGTGCCAGCAGCTCCGCGGGGCCAGAGACCCAGTACTTC.

This rearrangement joins TRBV19 to TRBJ1-1; D not certain. Per the germline V gene, CDR1 is LNHDA and CDR2 is SQIVND (reference sequence). The germline V and J ends were trimmed by 1 base and 0 bases, with 15 bases remaining between them. The CDR3 contains 17 residues. CDR3 DNA sequence: TGTGCCAGTAGTATAGCCCCCGGGGATCCTCTGAACACTGAAGCTTTCTTT. It translates to CASSIAPGDPLNTEAFF.

The V and J genes are TRBV15 and TRBJ1-5, with D tentatively TRBD1 (5 bases). CDR1 is LNHNV and CDR2 is YYDKDF in the germline V gene (reference sequence). V gave up 0 bases and J gave up 0 bases, with 15 bases separating them. CDR3 length equals 18 residues. CDR3 sequence reads: CATSRDLRGPYSNQPQHF. In DNA form, the CDR3 reads TGTGCCACCAGCAGAGATCTTAGGGGACCTTATAGCAATCAGCCCCAGCATTTT. Filled out from reference TRBV15 and TRBJ1-5, the complete variable domain reads DAMVIQNPRYQVTQFGKPVTLSCSQTLNHNVMYWYQQKSSQAPKLLFHYYDKDFNNEADTPDNFQSRRPNTSFCFLDIRSPGLGDTAMYLCATSRDLRGPYSNQPQHFGDGTRLSIL.

This chain uses TRBV5-4 with TRBJ2-3; 7 bases are a match to TRBD2. Per the germline V gene, CDR1 is SGHNT and CDR2 is YYREEE (reference sequence). This CDR3 contains 14 residues. J gave up 9 bases and V 4 bases, and 11 bases lay outside the gene matches. This CDR3 is CASSVWGLPRTQYF. CDR3 nucleotides: TGTGCCAGCAGCGTATGGGGACTACCCCGGACGCAGTATTTT.

The rearrangement joins TRBV4-3 to TRBJ2-7; D gene uncertain. CDR1 is LGHNA, CDR2 YSLEER, per germline. The CDR3 loop spans 13 amino acids. Trimming left V 0 bases short and J 2 bases short, with 5 bases between. CDR3 residues: CASSQDGPYEQYF. CDR3 DNA sequence: TGCGCCAGCAGCCAAGACGGTCCCTACGAGCAGTACTTC.

Regarding this clone: One junction end does not reproduce the germline sequence, and a read error may be involved. The chain is built from TRBV28 and TRBJ1-5; D is undetermined. The CDR3 loop spans 13 amino acids. The V gene's germline CDR1 is MDHEN and CDR2 SYDVKM. CDR3 nucleotides: TGTACCAGCGGGGATCGGTTGAATCAGCCCCAGCATTTT. Translated, it gives CTSGDRLNQPQHF.

The chain joins TRBV6-6 to TRBJ2-7, with TRBD1 matching 7 bases. The ends lost 4 bases at V and 2 bases at J; junction bases unmatched: 2. This CDR3 is 13 amino acids long. Germline V gene sequence: CDR1 MNHNY, CDR2 SVGAGI (reference sequence). Here the CDR3 DNA reads TGTGCCAGCAGTTTAGACAGGGCCTACGAGCAGTACTTC. This codes for CASSLDRAYEQYF.

The chain has TRBV20-1 and TRBJ1-2; possibly TRBD1 for D (6 bases). The CDR3 sequence is 15 residues long. V was cut by 3 bases and J by 7 bases, with 21 bases left in between. Per the germline V gene, CDR1 is DFQATT and CDR2 is SNEGSKA (reference sequence). CDR3 amino acids: CSASGGQSGSGGYTF. In DNA, the CDR3 is TGCAGTGCTAGTGGGGGGCAGTCAGGATCCGGTGGCTACACCTTC.

The chain is built from TRBV6-5 and TRBJ1-1; weak D call: TRBD1 (5 bases). From germline, CDR1 is MNHEY and CDR2 SVGAGI. CDR3 length: 14 residues. The germline V and J ends were trimmed by 2 bases and 1 base, with 8 bases remaining between them. For the CDR3, the DNA is TGTGCCAGCAGTTACAGGGGTCGGAACACTGAAGCTTTCTTT. Translated: CASSYRGRNTEAFF.

This clone has only one observation. The V gene is TRBV18, the J gene TRBJ1-2; D is unclear. CDR1 and CDR2 (germline): KGHSH, LQKENI. The ends were cut back, 1 base at V and 0 bases at J, with 6 bases in the middle. The CDR3 has 14 residues. The CDR3 protein is CASSPQGPNYGYTF. CDR3 DNA sequence: TGTGCCAGCTCACCACAGGGCCCTAACTATGGCTACACCTTC.

The genes are TRBV27 and TRBJ1-6; D is uncertain. The V gene's germline CDR1 is MNHEY and CDR2 SMNVEV (reference sequence). Trimming shortened V by 7 bases and J by 4 bases, and 11 bases separated the two germline ends. There are 14 residues in the CDR3. The CDR3 DNA follows: TGTGCCAGCAAGTGGGCCCCTTATAATTCACCCCTCCACTTT. It encodes CASKWAPYNSPLHF.

V gene TRBV4-3 combines with J gene TRBJ2-1; 11 bases fit TRBD2. V lost 2 bases, J lost 7 bases, and 16 bases stayed unmatched. Germline V lookup: CDR1 LGHNA, CDR2 YSLEER. The CDR3 sequence is 19 residues long. The CDR3 sequence: CASSQRDPLTSGSENEQFF. The CDR3 DNA sequence: TGCGCCAGCAGCCAACGGGATCCATTAACTAGCGGGAGTGAGAATGAGCAGTTCTTC.

This rearrangement joins TRBV6-2 or TRBV6-3 to TRBJ2-6; D unclear. CDR1 and CDR2 (germline): MNHEY, SVGEGT. Trimming cost V 0 bases and J 0 bases, with 6 bases left between them. The CDR3 has 16 amino acids. This CDR3 reads CASSYSRNSGANVLTF. For the CDR3, the DNA is TGTGCCAGCAGTTACTCGAGAAACTCTGGGGCCAACGTCCTGACTTTC.

This clone has just a few counts. The chain joins TRBV30 to TRBJ2-2; TRBD2 matches at 14 bases. The CDR3 runs to 15 residues. Germline values: CDR1 GTSNPN, CDR2 SVGIG (reference sequence). The J segment lost 3 bases and the V segment lost 5 bases, leaving 2 bases of the junction unmatched. CDR3 protein: CAWGTSGSYTGELFF. The CDR3 region has the DNA TGTGCCTGGGGGACTAGCGGGAGTTACACCGGGGAGCTGTTTTTT.

The chain employs TRBV28 and TRBJ2-2; D unclear. This CDR3 is built from 15 residues. Germline CDR1 reads MDHEN; CDR2 reads SYDVKM. V lost 6 bases and J lost 1, with 12 bases in between. In nucleotides, the CDR3 is TGTGCCAGCAGCCCAAGGACGGGGAACACCGGGGAGCTGTTTTTT. Encoded protein: CASSPRTGNTGELFF.

This chain connects TRBV7-9 to TRBJ1-1; no firm D call. Germline lookup yields CDR1 SEHNR and CDR2 FQNEAQ (reference sequence). The V end was cut by 6 bases, the J end by 5 bases, with 13 bases between. This CDR3 contains 13 residues. Here the CDR3 reads CASSPNSGTEAFF. CDR3 bases: TGTGCCAGCAGTCCTAATTCGGGAACTGAAGCTTTCTTT.

The chain carries TRBV3-1 (or the pseudogene TRBV3-2) and TRBJ1-1, with unresolved D. The CDR3 loop spans 16 amino acids. CDR1 and CDR2 from the germline V gene are LGHDT and YNNKEL (reference sequence). V lost 1 base, J lost 1 base, and 13 bases lay in between. CDR3 sequence: CASSQGGKKRNTEAFF. The CDR3 nucleotides are TGTGCCAGCAGCCAAGGAGGGAAGAAGAGGAACACTGAAGCTTTCTTT.